This T cell receptor beta chain was identified during a study of blood T cell repertoires in COVID-19. Study information: The samples span acute and convalescent COVID-19 from the United States, Italy and Spain. T cells, B-cell-depleted T cells, or PBMCs provided the cDNA or gDNA that served as material.

This CDR3 comprises 19 residues. The trim removed 5 bases at V and 3 bases at J, leaving 11 bases unmatched. Germline CDR1 and CDR2: SGHAT and FQNNGV. Original analysis: Reference gene primer amplification gave nucleated cell count estimates. The method was immunoSEQ multiplex PCR; TCRdb's version includes in-frame clones alone and lacks a portion of them. V and J calls and clone size are copied from that table; D and trimming were computed from the DNA. The sample lists approximately 100,000 clones; around 80% were seen once. This TCR was recovered from a human donor in a cohort sampled during active or convalescent COVID-19. The chain uses TRBV11-2 and TRBJ2-2, with 14 bases matching TRBD2. The sequenced sample consisted of peripheral blood. CDR3 region: CASSTPGTSGSIYTGELFF. CDR3 nucleotides: TGTGCCAGCAGCACCCCGGGGACTAGCGGGAGCATTTACACCGGGGAGCTGTTTTTT.